Listed here are 20 T cell receptor beta chains from one sample, sequenced in a study of cytomegalovirus exposure and HLA in healthy donors. Researchers ran the PCR with 60 Vbeta and 13 Jbeta primers. Clones were sequenced by immunoSEQ multiplex PCR, and TCRdb holds only the in-frame ones, with some missing. The sample has 100,000 to 120,000 clones, around 76% seen once. Sequencing input: PBMCs. These TCRs come from a man aged 25 to 40 in good health and CMV-seropositive.

The rearrangement joins TRBV28 to TRBJ2-5; tentative D call: TRBD1 (6 bases). Germline values: CDR1 MDHEN, CDR2 SYDVKM. The germline V and J ends were trimmed by 5 bases and 1 base, with 14 bases remaining between them. The CDR3 length is 15 residues. The CDR3 sequence: CASSASGHPQETQYF. CDR3 nucleotides: TGTGCCAGCAGTGCCTCGGGACACCCCCAAGAGACCCAGTACTTC.

The rearrangement links TRBV7-2 to TRBJ2-7; TRBD2 matches 7 bases. The J segment lost 4 bases and the V segment lost 5 bases, leaving 8 bases of the junction unmatched. CDR1 is SGHTA and CDR2 is FQGNSA in the germline V gene. CDR3 length: 14 residues. The CDR3 here is CASSGTGRGYEQYF. Here the CDR3 DNA reads TGTGCCAGCAGCGGGACGGGGAGGGGATACGAGCAGTACTTC.

V is TRBV5-4 and J is TRBJ1-2; 9 nucleotides align to TRBD1. Germline V gene sequence: CDR1 SGHNT, CDR2 YYREEE (reference sequence). The CDR3 is 13 amino acids. The V gene end was trimmed by 4 bases and the J gene end by 6 bases; junction bases not matched to a gene: 4. The DNA of the CDR3 is TGTGCCAGCAGCCTACAGGGGGCGGATGGCTACACCTTC. Translated, it gives CASSLQGADGYTF.

V usage is TRBV7-2 and J usage is TRBJ2-7; D gene ambiguous. The V gene lost 1 base and the J gene lost 1 base, with 11 bases spanning the gap. Germline CDR1 and CDR2: SGHTA and FQGNSA. CDR3 length: 15 residues. Written as DNA, the CDR3 is TGTGCCAGCAGCTTAGAGGCAGGCGAATCCTACGAGCAGTACTTC. This translates into CASSLEAGESYEQYF.

This clone was seen more than once but under ten times. J is TRBJ2-2 and V is TRBV7-2; TRBD2 matches 13 bases. The CDR3 runs to 18 residues. V lost 5 bases and J lost 4; bases outside the gene matches: 10. Germline assignment: CDR1 SGHTA and CDR2 FQGNSA. The CDR3 DNA follows: TGTGCCAGCAGCCCGGGACTAGCGGGGCGCTCGGGCACCGGGGAGCTGTTTTTT. Translating gives CASSPGLAGRSGTGELFF.

This clone showed up just once. The CDR3 sequence: CASSLEGQRAEQYF. In nucleotides, the CDR3 is TGTGCCAGCAGCTTAGAGGGACAGAGGGCCGAGCAGTACTTC. The chain is built from TRBV11-2 and TRBJ2-7; 7 positions match TRBD1. The V segment lost 0 bases and the J segment 6 bases; nucleotides outside the gene matches: 5. The CDR3 is 14 amino acids. Germline CDR1 and CDR2: SGHAT and FQNNGV.

J is TRBJ2-5 and V is TRBV27; 11 nucleotides match TRBD1. V trimming: 5 bases; J trimming: 5 bases; junction bases outside the gene matches: 10. This CDR3 has 16 residues. The germline CDR1 and CDR2 sequences are MNHEY and SMNVEV (reference sequence). The CDR3 DNA follows: TGTGCCAGCAGTCCCCAAGGGACAGGGGGAGGTGAGACCCAGTACTTC. Protein sequence: CASSPQGTGGGETQYF.

In this sample, this clone turned up once. The V and J genes are TRBV19 and TRBJ2-3, with D perhaps matching TRBD2 (5 bases). The CDR3 spans 13 residues. CDR1 and CDR2 from the germline V gene are LNHDA and SQIVND (reference sequence). V shed 2 bases and J shed 3 bases, with 6 bases lying between them. The CDR3 region is CASSIRTTDTQYF. The CDR3 DNA sequence: TGTGCCAGTAGTATACGGACTACAGATACGCAGTATTTT.

The V call is TRBV6-1, the J call TRBJ1-6; D gene unclear. This CDR3 contains 11 residues. Germline assignment: CDR1 MNHNS and CDR2 SASEGT. V shed 5 bases and J shed 13 bases, with 9 bases lying between them. Here the CDR3 DNA reads TGTGCCAGCAGTTCCCTCGGGCCCCTCCACTTT. Residues: CASSSLGPLHF.

The chain has TRBV7-6 and TRBJ2-2; D may be TRBD2 (6 bases). The germline CDR1 and CDR2 sequences are SGHVS and FNYEAQ. This CDR3 spans 16 amino acids. V dropped 1 base and J dropped 2 bases, with 11 bases sitting between them. The CDR3 sequence: CASSLVTSPNTGELFF. CDR3 coding DNA: TGTGCCAGCAGCTTAGTTACTAGCCCTAACACCGGGGAGCTGTTTTTT.

The chain links TRBV7-9 to TRBJ1-1; weak D call: TRBD1 (5 bases). V was cut by 2 bases and J by 8 bases, with 24 bases left in between. Germline V CDR1 and CDR2: SEHNR, FQNEAQ (reference sequence). The CDR3 consists of 17 residues. CDR3 sequence: CASSLTLQGDVNLEAFF. The CDR3 coding sequence is TGTGCCAGCAGCTTAACACTCCAGGGCGACGTCAATTTAGAAGCTTTCTTT.

V gene TRBV5-1 combines with J gene TRBJ2-7, with 10 positions matching TRBD2. This CDR3 region has 15 residues. V lost 2 bases, J lost 5 bases, and 7 bases stayed unmatched. CDR1 SGHRS and CDR2 YFSETQ come from the germline V gene. This chain's CDR3 is CASSLRAGGLHEQYF. The CDR3 DNA follows: TGCGCCAGCAGCTTACGAGCGGGGGGGCTACACGAGCAGTACTTC.

This sequence joins TRBV7-8 and TRBJ1-5; 7 bases are a match to TRBD1. V gave up 5 bases and J gave up 3 bases; unmatched junction bases: 4. The CDR3 consists of 14 residues. CDR1 is SGHVS, CDR2 FQNEAQ, per germline. The CDR3 sequence: CASSPGTVNQPQHF. The CDR3 region has the DNA TGTGCCAGCAGCCCCGGGACAGTCAATCAGCCCCAGCATTTT.

The genes are TRBV11-2 and TRBJ1-5, with 7 bases identical to TRBD1. Germline V gene data show CDR1 as SGHAT and CDR2 as FQNNGV. The CDR3 extends over 16 amino acids. J gave up 4 bases and V 1 base, and 7 bases lay outside the gene matches. In nucleotides, the CDR3 is TGTGCCAGCAGCTTAGGCGACGGGACAGAAAATCAGCCCCAGCATTTT. As protein: CASSLGDGTENQPQHF.

The genes are TRBV30 and TRBJ1-2; possibly TRBD1 for D (5 bases). Germline V gene sequence: CDR1 GTSNPN, CDR2 SVGIG (reference sequence). V lost 1 base and J lost 3, with 15 bases in between. CDR3 length: 15 residues. The CDR3 DNA is TGTGCCTGGAGTGGAAGGACCTCGGGGGACTATGGCTACACCTTC. It specifies CAWSGRTSGDYGYTF.

This chain joins TRBV7-2 and TRBJ2-3; a possible D gene is TRBD2 (6 bases). The CDR3 has 17 residues. Trimming pared 2 bases from V and 3 bases from J, leaving 18 bases between. The germline V gene encodes CDR1 SGHTA and CDR2 FQGNSA. CDR3 DNA: TGTGCCAGCAGCTTACACTACCGGGACTGGAGTACAGATACGCAGTATTTT. Residues: CASSLHYRDWSTDTQYF.

Of note for this clone: Other nucleotide sequences from this sample produce the same CDR3. The chain has TRBV7-2 and TRBJ1-6; D gene uncertain. Deletions cut 3 bases from V and 4 bases from J, with 10 bases between. Germline CDR1 reads SGHTA; CDR2 reads FQGNSA. The CDR3 covers 15 residues. CDR3 amino acids: CASSLFRVYNSPLHF. The CDR3 DNA reads TGTGCCAGCAGCTTGTTTCGAGTATATAATTCACCCCTCCACTTT.

V usage is TRBV4-1 and J usage is TRBJ1-1; D possibly corresponds to TRBD1 (6 bases). V lost 8 bases and J lost 2, with 21 bases in between. CDR1 MGHRA and CDR2 YSYEKL come from the germline V gene. The CDR3 extends over 16 amino acids. The CDR3 here is CASRSGGGRGNTEAFF. For the CDR3, the DNA is TGCGCCAGCCGGTCCGGCGGGGGGCGAGGAAACACTGAAGCTTTCTTT.

This chain links TRBV10-3 with TRBJ2-7, with TRBD2 identical over 7 bases. The germline V gene has CDR1 ENHRY and CDR2 SYGVKD. V lost 0 bases to trimming and J lost 7 bases; unmatched junction nucleotides: 12. There are 16 residues in the CDR3. The CDR3 reads CAISESTSGVVGEQYF. The CDR3 nucleotides read TGTGCCATCAGTGAGTCAACCAGCGGGGTCGTGGGGGAGCAGTACTTC.

The chain employs TRBV5-1 and TRBJ1-1; 9 bases agree with TRBD1. The V segment lost 4 bases and the J segment 5 bases; nucleotides outside the gene matches: 9. The length of the CDR3 is 15 residues. Per the germline V gene, CDR1 is SGHRS and CDR2 is YFSETQ. The CDR3 spells CASSAGQGSGTEAFF. The CDR3 nucleotides read TGCGCCAGCAGCGCGGGACAGGGATCCGGGACTGAAGCTTTCTTT. Full variable domain (outside the CDR3, taken from reference TRBV5-1 and TRBJ1-1): KAGVTQTPRYLIKTRGQQVTLSCSPISGHRSVSWYQQTPGQGLQFLFEYFSETQRNKGNFPGRFSGRQFSNSRSEMNVSTLELGDSALYLCASSAGQGSGTEAFFGQGTRLTVV.